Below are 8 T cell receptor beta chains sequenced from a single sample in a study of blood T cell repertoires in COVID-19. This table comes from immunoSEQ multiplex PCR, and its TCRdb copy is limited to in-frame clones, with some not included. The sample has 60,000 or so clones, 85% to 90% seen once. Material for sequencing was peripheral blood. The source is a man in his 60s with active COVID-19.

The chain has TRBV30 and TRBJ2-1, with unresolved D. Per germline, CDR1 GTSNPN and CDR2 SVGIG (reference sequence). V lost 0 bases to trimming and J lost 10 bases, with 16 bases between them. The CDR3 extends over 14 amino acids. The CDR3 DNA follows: TGTGCCTGGAGTGTACTTGTTATGAGGAGCGAGCAGTTCTTC. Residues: CAWSVLVMRSEQFF.

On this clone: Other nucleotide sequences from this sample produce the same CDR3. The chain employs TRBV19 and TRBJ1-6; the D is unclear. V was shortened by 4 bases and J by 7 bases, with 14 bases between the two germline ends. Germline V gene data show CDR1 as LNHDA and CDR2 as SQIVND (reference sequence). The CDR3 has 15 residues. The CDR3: CASSTGGQRNSPLHF. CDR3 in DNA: TGTGCCAGTAGTACGGGCGGGCAGCGGAATTCACCCCTCCACTTT.

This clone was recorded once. The CDR3 DNA reads as TGTGCCAGCAGCCGGGCGTGGGGGGGCAAAGAGACCCAGTACTTC. Protein: CASSRAWGGKETQYF. The chain recombines TRBV5-5 with TRBJ2-5, with D perhaps TRBD2 (7 bases). With 4 bases removed from V and 3 bases from J, the gap between germline ends came to 16 bases. Germline-derived CDR1 and CDR2 are SGHKS and YYEKEE (reference sequence). CDR3 length: 15 residues. The full variable domain, in which reference TRBV5-5 and TRBJ2-5 provide the parts outside the CDR3, is DAGVTQSPTHLIKTRGQQVTLRCSPISGHKSVSWYQQVLGQGPQFIFQYYEKEERGRGNFPDRFSARQFPNYSSELNVNALLLGDSALYLCASSRAWGGKETQYFGPGTRLLVL.

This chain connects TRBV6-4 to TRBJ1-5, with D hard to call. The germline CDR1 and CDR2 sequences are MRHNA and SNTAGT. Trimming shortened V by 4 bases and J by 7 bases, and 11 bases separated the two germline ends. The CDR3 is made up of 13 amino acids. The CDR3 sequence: CASSVEVGQPQHF. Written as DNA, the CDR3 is TGTGCCAGCAGTGTGGAGGTTGGGCAGCCCCAGCATTTT.

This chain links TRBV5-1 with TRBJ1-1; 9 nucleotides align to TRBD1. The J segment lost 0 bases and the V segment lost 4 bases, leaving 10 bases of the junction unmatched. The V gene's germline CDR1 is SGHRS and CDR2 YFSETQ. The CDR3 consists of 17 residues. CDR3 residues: CASSVTQGAGMNTEAFF. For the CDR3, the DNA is TGCGCCAGCAGCGTAACACAGGGGGCCGGAATGAACACTGAAGCTTTCTTT.

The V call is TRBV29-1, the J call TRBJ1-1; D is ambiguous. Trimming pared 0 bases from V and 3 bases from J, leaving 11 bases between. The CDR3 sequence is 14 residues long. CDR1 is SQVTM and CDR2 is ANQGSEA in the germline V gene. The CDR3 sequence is CSVEDLPGDTEAFF. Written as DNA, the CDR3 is TGCAGCGTTGAAGATCTCCCCGGGGACACTGAAGCTTTCTTT.

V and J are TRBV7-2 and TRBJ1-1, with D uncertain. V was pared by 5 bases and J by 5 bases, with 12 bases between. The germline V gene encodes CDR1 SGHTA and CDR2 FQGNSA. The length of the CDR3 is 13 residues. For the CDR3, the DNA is TGTGCCAGCAGCAAAAACCTAGGTACTGAAGCTTTCTTT. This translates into CASSKNLGTEAFF. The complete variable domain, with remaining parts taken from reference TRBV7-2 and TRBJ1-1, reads GAGVSQSPSNKVTEKGKDVELRCDPISGHTALYWYRQSLGQGLEFLIYFQGNSAPDKSGLPSDRFSAERTGGSVSTLTIQRTQQEDSAVYLCASSKNLGTEAFFGQGTRLTVV.

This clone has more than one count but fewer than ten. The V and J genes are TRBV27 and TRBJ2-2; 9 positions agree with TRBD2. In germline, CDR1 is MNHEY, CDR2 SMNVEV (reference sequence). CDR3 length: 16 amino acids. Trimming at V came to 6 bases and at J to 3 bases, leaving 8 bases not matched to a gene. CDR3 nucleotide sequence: TGTGCCAGCAGCCTAAGGGGCGGGGGGGACACCGGGGAGCTGTTTTTT. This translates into CASSLRGGGDTGELFF.